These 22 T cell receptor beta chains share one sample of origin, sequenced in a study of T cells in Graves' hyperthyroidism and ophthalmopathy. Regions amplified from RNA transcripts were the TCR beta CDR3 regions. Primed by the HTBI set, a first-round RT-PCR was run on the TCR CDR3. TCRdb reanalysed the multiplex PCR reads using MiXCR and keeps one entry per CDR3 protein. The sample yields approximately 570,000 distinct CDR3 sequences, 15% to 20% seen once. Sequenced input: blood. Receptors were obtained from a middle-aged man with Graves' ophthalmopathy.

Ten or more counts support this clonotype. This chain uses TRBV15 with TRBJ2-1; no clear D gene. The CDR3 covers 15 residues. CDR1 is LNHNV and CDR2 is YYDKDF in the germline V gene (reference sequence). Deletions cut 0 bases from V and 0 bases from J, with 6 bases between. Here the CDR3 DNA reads TGTGCCACCAGCAGAGAAGTGAGCTCCTACAATGAGCAGTTCTTC. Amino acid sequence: CATSREVSSYNEQFF.

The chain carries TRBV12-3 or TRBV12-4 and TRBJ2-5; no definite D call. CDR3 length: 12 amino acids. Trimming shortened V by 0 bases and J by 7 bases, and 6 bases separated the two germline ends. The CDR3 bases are TGTGCCAGCAGTTTAGCGCCCCCGACCCAGTACTTC. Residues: CASSLAPPTQYF.

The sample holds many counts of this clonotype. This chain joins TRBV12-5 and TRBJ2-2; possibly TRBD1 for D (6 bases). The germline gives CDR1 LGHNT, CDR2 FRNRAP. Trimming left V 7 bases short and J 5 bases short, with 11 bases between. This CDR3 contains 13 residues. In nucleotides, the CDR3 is TGTGCTAGTGCCTCAGGGGTAACCGGGGAGCTGTTTTTT. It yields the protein CASASGVTGELFF.

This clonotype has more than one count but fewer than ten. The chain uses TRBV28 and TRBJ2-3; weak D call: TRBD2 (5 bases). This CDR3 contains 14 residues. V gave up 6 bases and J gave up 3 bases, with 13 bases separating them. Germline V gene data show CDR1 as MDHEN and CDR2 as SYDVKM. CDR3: CASRAGSVTDTQYF. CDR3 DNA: TGTGCCAGCAGGGCGGGTAGTGTAACAGATACGCAGTATTTT.

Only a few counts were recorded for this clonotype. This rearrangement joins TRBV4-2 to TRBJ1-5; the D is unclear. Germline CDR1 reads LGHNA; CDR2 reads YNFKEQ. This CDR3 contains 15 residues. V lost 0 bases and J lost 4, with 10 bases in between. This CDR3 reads CASSQDSGRNQPQHF. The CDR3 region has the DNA TGTGCCAGCAGCCAAGATTCTGGGCGTAATCAGCCCCAGCATTTT.

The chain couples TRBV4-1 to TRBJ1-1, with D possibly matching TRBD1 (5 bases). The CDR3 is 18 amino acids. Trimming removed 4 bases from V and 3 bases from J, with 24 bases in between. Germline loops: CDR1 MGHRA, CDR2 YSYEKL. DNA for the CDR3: TGCGCCAGCAGCCCGTTCCCGGGACTTCCCCCGGGGGACACTGAAGCTTTCTTT. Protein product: CASSPFPGLPPGDTEAFF.

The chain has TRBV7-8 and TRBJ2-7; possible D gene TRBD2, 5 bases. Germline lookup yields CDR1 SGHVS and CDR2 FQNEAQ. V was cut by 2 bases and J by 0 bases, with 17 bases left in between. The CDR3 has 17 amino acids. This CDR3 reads CASSLSGQRSGSYEQYF. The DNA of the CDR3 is TGTGCCAGCAGCTTAAGTGGCCAGAGGAGCGGCTCCTACGAGCAGTACTTC.

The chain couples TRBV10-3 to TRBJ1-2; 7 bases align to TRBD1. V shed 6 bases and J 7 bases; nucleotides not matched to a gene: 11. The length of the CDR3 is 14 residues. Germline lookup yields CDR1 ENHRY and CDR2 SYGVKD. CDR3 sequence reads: CAIRHDRDGGGYTF. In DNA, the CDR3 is TGTGCCATCAGGCACGACAGGGATGGTGGTGGCTACACCTTC.

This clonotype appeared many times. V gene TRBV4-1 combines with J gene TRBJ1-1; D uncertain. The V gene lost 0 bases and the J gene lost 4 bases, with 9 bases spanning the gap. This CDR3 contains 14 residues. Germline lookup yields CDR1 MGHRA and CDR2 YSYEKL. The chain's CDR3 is CASSQEGGSTEAFF. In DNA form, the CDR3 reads TGCGCCAGCAGCCAAGAGGGAGGGAGCACTGAAGCTTTCTTT.

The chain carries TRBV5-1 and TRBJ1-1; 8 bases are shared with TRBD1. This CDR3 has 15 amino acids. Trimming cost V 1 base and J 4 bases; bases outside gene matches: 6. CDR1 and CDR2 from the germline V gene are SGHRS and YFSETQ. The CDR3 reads CASSLHRTGGTEAFF. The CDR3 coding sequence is TGCGCCAGCAGCTTGCACCGAACAGGGGGCACTGAAGCTTTCTTT.

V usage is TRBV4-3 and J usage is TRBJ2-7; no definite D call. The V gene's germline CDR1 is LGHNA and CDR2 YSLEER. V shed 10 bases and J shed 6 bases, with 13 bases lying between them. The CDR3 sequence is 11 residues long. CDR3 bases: TGCGCCACCTTGAAGGTTTCCGAGCAGTACTTC. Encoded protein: CATLKVSEQYF.

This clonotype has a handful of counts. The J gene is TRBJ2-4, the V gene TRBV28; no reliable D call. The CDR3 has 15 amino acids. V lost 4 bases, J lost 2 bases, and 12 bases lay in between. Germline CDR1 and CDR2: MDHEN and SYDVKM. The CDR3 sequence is CASSSNQQSKNIQYF. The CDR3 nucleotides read TGTGCCAGCAGTTCTAATCAGCAGTCCAAAAACATTCAGTACTTC. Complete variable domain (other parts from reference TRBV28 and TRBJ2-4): DVKVTQSSRYLVKRTGEKVFLECVQDMDHENMFWYRQDPGLGLRLIYFSYDVKMKEKGDIPEGYSVSREKKERFSLILESASTNQTSMYLCASSSNQQSKNIQYFGAGTRLSVL.

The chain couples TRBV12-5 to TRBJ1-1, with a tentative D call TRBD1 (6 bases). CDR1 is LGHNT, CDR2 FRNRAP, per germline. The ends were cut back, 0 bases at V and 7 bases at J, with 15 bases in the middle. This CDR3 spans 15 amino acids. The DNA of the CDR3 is TGTGCTAGTGGTTTGGTACTAGGGGGGAAAAATGAAGCTTTCTTT. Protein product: CASGLVLGGKNEAFF.

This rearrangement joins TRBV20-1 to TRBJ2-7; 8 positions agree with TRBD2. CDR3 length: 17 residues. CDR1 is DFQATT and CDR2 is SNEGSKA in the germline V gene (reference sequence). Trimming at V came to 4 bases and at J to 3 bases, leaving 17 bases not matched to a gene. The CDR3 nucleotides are TGCAGTGCTACCTCCGGGACTAGTTTCCCCTCCGGCTACGAGCAGTACTTC. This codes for CSATSGTSFPSGYEQYF.

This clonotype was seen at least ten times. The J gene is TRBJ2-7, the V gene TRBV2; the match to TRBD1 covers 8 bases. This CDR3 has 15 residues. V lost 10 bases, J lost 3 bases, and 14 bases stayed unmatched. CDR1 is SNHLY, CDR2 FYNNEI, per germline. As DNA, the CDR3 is TGTGCCACCTCCCCGGACAGGGCATTATTCTACGAGCAGTACTTC. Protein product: CATSPDRALFYEQYF.

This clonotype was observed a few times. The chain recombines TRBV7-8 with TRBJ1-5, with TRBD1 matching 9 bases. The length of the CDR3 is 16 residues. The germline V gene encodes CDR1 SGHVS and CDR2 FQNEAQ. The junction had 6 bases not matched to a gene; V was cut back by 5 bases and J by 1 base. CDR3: CASSTRTGASNQPQHF. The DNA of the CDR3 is TGTGCCAGCAGCACAAGGACAGGGGCCAGCAATCAGCCCCAGCATTTT. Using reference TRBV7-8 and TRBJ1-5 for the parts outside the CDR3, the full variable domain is GAGVSQSPRYKVAKRGQDVALRCDPISGHVSLFWYQQALGQGPEFLTYFQNEAQLDKSGLPSDRFFAERPEGSVSTLKIQRTQQEDSAVYLCASSTRTGASNQPQHFGDGTRLSIL.

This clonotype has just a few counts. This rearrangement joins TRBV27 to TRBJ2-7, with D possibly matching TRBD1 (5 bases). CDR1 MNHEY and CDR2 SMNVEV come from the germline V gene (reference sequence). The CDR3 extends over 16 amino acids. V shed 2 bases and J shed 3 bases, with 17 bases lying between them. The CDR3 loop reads CASSLTPSIRDYEQYF. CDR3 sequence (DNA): TGTGCCAGCAGTTTAACCCCCTCCATCAGGGACTACGAGCAGTACTTC.

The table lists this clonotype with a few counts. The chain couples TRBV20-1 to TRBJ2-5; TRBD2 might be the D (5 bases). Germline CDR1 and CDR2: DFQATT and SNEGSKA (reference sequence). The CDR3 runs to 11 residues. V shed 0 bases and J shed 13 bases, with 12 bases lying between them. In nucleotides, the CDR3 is TGCAGTGCTAGAGAGACGGGGATCGCGTACTTC. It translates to CSARETGIAYF.

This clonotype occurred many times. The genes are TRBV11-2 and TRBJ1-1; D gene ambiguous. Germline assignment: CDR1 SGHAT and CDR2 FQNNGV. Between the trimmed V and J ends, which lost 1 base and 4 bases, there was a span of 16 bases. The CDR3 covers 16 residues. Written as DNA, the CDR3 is TGTGCCAGCAGCTTAGGCGGGTCGGGTATGGGCACTGAAGCTTTCTTT. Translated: CASSLGGSGMGTEAFF.

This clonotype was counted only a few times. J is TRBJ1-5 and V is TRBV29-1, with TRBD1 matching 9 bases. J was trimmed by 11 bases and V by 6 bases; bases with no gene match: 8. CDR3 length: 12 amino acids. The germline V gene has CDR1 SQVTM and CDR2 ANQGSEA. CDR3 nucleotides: TGCAGCGTACGCGGACAGGGGATGACCCAGCATTTT. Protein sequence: CSVRGQGMTQHF.

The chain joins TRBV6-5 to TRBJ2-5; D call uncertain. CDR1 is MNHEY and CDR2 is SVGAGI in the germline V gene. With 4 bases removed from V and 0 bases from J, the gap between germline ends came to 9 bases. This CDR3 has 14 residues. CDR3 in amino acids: CASSSTAYQETQYF. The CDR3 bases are TGTGCCAGCAGTTCCACCGCTTACCAAGAGACCCAGTACTTC.

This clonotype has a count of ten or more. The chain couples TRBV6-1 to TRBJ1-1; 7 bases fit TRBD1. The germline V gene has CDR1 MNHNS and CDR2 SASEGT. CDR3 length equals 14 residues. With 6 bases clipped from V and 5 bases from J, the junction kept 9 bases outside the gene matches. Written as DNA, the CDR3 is TGTGCCAGCAGAAAAGACAGGGTGGTGACTGAAGCTTTCTTT. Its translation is CASRKDRVVTEAFF.